A single sample gave rise to the 21 T cell receptor beta chains below, sequenced in a study of T cell responses to AZD1222 COVID-19 vaccine. The table came from immunoSEQ multiplex PCR; TCRdb's copy has only in-frame clones and leaves some out. Among 160,000 or so clones listed, around 87% were seen once. The sample in question was peripheral blood, obtained 28 days after the second AZD1222 dose. The source of these receptors is an adult who received the AZD1222 COVID-19 vaccine.

The chain couples TRBV20-1 to TRBJ1-2, with D unclear. The CDR3 has 14 amino acids. Germline V gene sequence: CDR1 DFQATT, CDR2 SNEGSKA (reference sequence). Trimming took off 3 bases at V and 0 bases at J, with 11 bases between the two ends. This chain's CDR3 is CSASAPWANYGYTF. CDR3 DNA: TGCAGTGCTAGTGCGCCGTGGGCTAACTATGGCTACACCTTC.

Note on this clone: One end of the junction varies from germline; a read error may be responsible. DNA of the CDR3: TGCGCCAGCAGGTTGGCCCCTACATCGGGTGGCAATCAGCCCCAGCATTTT. Its translation is CASRLAPTSGGNQPQHF. The chain combines TRBV5-1 with TRBJ1-5; D ambiguous. Germline loops: CDR1 SGHRS, CDR2 YFSETQ. The length of the CDR3 is 17 residues.

This chain uses TRBV29-1 with TRBJ2-1; a weak D match, TRBD1 (5 bases). The CDR3 is made up of 12 amino acids. Looked up from germline, CDR1 is SQVTM and CDR2 is ANQGSEA. Trimming left V 4 bases short and J 8 bases short, with 12 bases between. This chain's CDR3 is CSVVSGSDEQFF. In nucleotides, the CDR3 is TGCAGCGTTGTGTCAGGGTCCGATGAGCAGTTCTTC.

This chain connects TRBV19 to TRBJ1-5, with 9 bases that match TRBD1. Germline trimming cut 5 bases from V and 3 bases from J; bases unmatched to any gene: 5. This CDR3 comprises 15 residues. Germline V gene data show CDR1 as LNHDA and CDR2 as SQIVND (reference sequence). CDR3 DNA: TGTGCCAGTAGTTGGGGACAGGGCTACAATCAGCCCCAGCATTTT. This gives the protein CASSWGQGYNQPQHF.

This chain connects TRBV7-6 to TRBJ2-2; D perhaps matches TRBD1 (5 bases). V was cut by 2 bases and J by 1 base, with 11 bases left in between. The germline V gene encodes CDR1 SGHVS and CDR2 FNYEAQ. This CDR3 is built from 16 residues. The CDR3 loop reads CASSLMAGQNTGELFF. The CDR3 DNA reads as TGTGCCAGCAGCTTAATGGCAGGACAGAACACCGGGGAGCTGTTTTTT.

The V and J genes are TRBV30 and TRBJ2-7; the match to TRBD1 covers 10 bases. The V gene's germline CDR1 is GTSNPN and CDR2 SVGIG (reference sequence). Trimming removed 5 bases from V and 5 bases from J; junction bases left unmatched: 9. There are 14 residues in the CDR3. DNA for the CDR3: TGTGCCTGGGGAACCGGGACAGGGGACGACGAGCAGTACTTC. As protein: CAWGTGTGDDEQYF.

The chain has TRBV28 and TRBJ2-1, with D possibly TRBD2 on 6 matching bases. Germline V lookup: CDR1 MDHEN, CDR2 SYDVKM. This CDR3 has 15 residues. Between the trimmed V and J ends, which lost 6 bases and 6 bases, there was a span of 18 bases. The CDR3 coding sequence is TGTGCCAGCAGATCTCCGGGGGAGTTGGTCAATGAGCAGTTCTTC. Its protein product is CASRSPGELVNEQFF.

This clone was detected only once. The chain employs TRBV9 and TRBJ1-2, with D possibly TRBD1 on 5 matching bases. This CDR3 region has 11 residues. The germline V and J ends were trimmed by 1 base and 8 bases, with 6 bases remaining between them. The germline V gene has CDR1 SGDLS and CDR2 YYNGEE. CDR3 DNA: TGTGCCAGCAGCGTACACAGGGGCTACACCTTC. Its protein is CASSVHRGYTF.

The CDR3 nucleotides are TGTGCCAGCGCGACTAGAACAGAATCCTACGAGCAGTACTTC. This sequence encodes CASATRTESYEQYF. This sequence joins TRBV18 and TRBJ2-7, with a tentative D call TRBD2 (6 bases). Germline V gives CDR1 KGHSH, CDR2 LQKENI. The CDR3 spans 14 residues. V was trimmed by 8 bases and J by 1 base, leaving 15 bases between them.

V is TRBV27 and J is TRBJ1-4, with 7 positions matching TRBD1. Per the germline V gene, CDR1 is MNHEY and CDR2 is SMNVEV (reference sequence). This CDR3 contains 14 residues. Trimming at V came to 5 bases and at J to 8 bases, leaving 8 bases not matched to a gene. The CDR3 reads CASSTTGLGEKLFF. Here the CDR3 DNA reads TGTGCCAGCAGTACGACAGGGCTGGGGGAAAAACTGTTTTTT.

This chain joins TRBV28 and TRBJ1-5; 7 bases map to TRBD1. V dropped 6 bases and J dropped 5; count of bases not matched to a gene: 10. The V gene's germline CDR1 is MDHEN and CDR2 SYDVKM. The CDR3 sequence is 15 residues long. The CDR3 loop reads CASSLRGRGHQPQHF. CDR3 nucleotide sequence: TGTGCCAGCAGCCTTCGGGGTAGGGGGCATCAGCCCCAGCATTTT.

V usage is TRBV27 and J usage is TRBJ1-1; TRBD1 is a possible D gene (6 bases). The V end lost 5 bases, the J end lost 5 bases, and 12 bases lay between the germline ends. Germline CDR1 and CDR2: MNHEY and SMNVEV (reference sequence). The length of the CDR3 is 13 residues. This CDR3 is CASSPNRATEAFF. The CDR3 nucleotides read TGTGCCAGCAGTCCAAACAGGGCAACTGAAGCTTTCTTT.

V usage is TRBV30 and J usage is TRBJ2-3, with TRBD2 matching over 8 bases. The CDR3 is 18 amino acids. J was trimmed by 4 bases and V by 0 bases; bases with no gene match: 15. Germline CDR1 GTSNPN, CDR2 SVGIG (reference sequence). The CDR3 sequence is CAWSVLYGRAEWADTQYF. In nucleotides, the CDR3 is TGTGCCTGGAGTGTACTTTACGGGAGGGCCGAATGGGCAGATACGCAGTATTTT.

The V gene is TRBV19, the J gene TRBJ2-1, with D possibly called TRBD1 or TRBD2 (6 bases each). CDR1 LNHDA and CDR2 SQIVND come from the germline V gene (reference sequence). With 6 bases removed from V and 3 bases from J, the gap between germline ends came to 21 bases. The CDR3 loop spans 17 amino acids. CDR3 in amino acids: CASSPLGGGSFYNEQFF. The CDR3 DNA sequence: TGTGCCAGTAGCCCCCTCGGGGGCGGCAGCTTCTACAATGAGCAGTTCTTC.

The V gene is TRBV4-1, the J gene TRBJ1-1; D remains unclear. Germline V gene data show CDR1 as MGHRA and CDR2 as YSYEKL. CDR3 length: 13 residues. Between the trimmed V and J ends, which lost 2 bases and 11 bases, there was a span of 15 bases. The CDR3: CASSQPGLGDAFF. The DNA of the CDR3 is TGCGCCAGCAGCCAACCCGGGTTGGGAGACGCTTTCTTT.

The chain is built from TRBV6-2 or TRBV6-3 and TRBJ2-1; tentatively, D is TRBD2 (5 bases). The germline gives CDR1 MNHEY, CDR2 SVGEGT. This CDR3 is 13 amino acids long. Trimming cost V 0 bases and J 7 bases, with 7 bases left between them. The CDR3 sequence: CASSYSWENEQFF. The CDR3 region has the DNA TGTGCCAGCAGTTACTCGTGGGAGAATGAGCAGTTCTTC.

The chain uses TRBV7-9 and TRBJ1-5; 10 bases agree with TRBD1. The CDR3 totals 17 residues. V was pared by 1 base and J by 2 bases, with 5 bases of the junction left unmatched. The germline gives CDR1 SEHNR, CDR2 FQNEAQ (reference sequence). The CDR3 loop reads CASSLGQGAGGNQPQHF. As DNA, the CDR3 is TGTGCCAGCAGCTTAGGACAGGGGGCTGGAGGCAATCAGCCCCAGCATTTT.

The chain is built from TRBV9 and TRBJ1-5, with D unresolved. Germline V gene data show CDR1 as SGDLS and CDR2 as YYNGEE. The V end lost 4 bases, the J end lost 0 bases, and 11 bases lay between the germline ends. The CDR3 consists of 15 residues. CDR3 sequence (DNA): TGTGCCAGCAGCACCGGAGAGTATAGCAATCAGCCCCAGCATTTT. Translating it yields CASSTGEYSNQPQHF.

The rearrangement links TRBV5-8 to TRBJ1-2; 7 nucleotides agree with TRBD1. From germline, CDR1 is SGHTS and CDR2 YDEGEE. This CDR3 region has 14 residues. The junction had 8 bases not matched to a gene; V was cut back by 3 bases and J by 6 bases. The CDR3 region is CASSSRGGLNGYTF. The DNA for the CDR3 is TGTGCCAGCAGCTCCAGGGGGGGGCTTAATGGCTACACCTTC.

V and J are TRBV6-4 and TRBJ2-1, with a weak D call TRBD2 (6 bases). Trimming removed 0 bases at V and 9 bases at J, with 15 bases between. The germline gives CDR1 MRHNA, CDR2 SNTAGT. The CDR3 covers 15 residues. CDR3 residues: CASSDSSAGWGEQFF. The CDR3 nucleotides are TGTGCCAGCAGTGACTCGTCGGCGGGATGGGGTGAGCAGTTCTTC.

This clone was recorded once. The rearrangement links TRBV12-3 or TRBV12-4 to TRBJ2-7, with TRBD1 identical over 8 bases. The CDR3 length is 13 residues. The junction had 8 bases not matched to a gene; V was cut back by 7 bases and J by 6 bases. The CDR3 is CASTITGGREQYF. The CDR3 bases are TGTGCCAGCACAATCACAGGGGGTCGCGAGCAGTACTTC.